The T cell receptor beta chain described here comes from a study of blood T cell repertoires in COVID-19. Study-wide background: PBMCs, B-cell-depleted T cells, or T cells were the source of the cDNA or gDNA that made up the material.

The CDR3 totals 14 residues. CDR1 and CDR2 from the germline V gene are SGHTA and FQGNSA. Trimming took 3 bases from V and 2 from J; bases not matched to a gene: 3. Profiling relied on immunoSEQ multiplex PCR, and the TCRdb table lists in-frame clones only, not all of them. The sample comprises 150,000 to 200,000 clones, about 86% of which are singletons, and around a fifth rests with the top ten. This clone was observed once. The chain uses TRBV7-2 and TRBJ1-2; the match to TRBD1 covers 7 bases. This TCR was recovered from a woman aged 80 or over with acute or convalescent COVID-19. The sequenced sample was peripheral blood. For the CDR3, the DNA is TGTGCCAGCAGCTTGGGACAGCAGAACTATGGCTACACCTTC. Its protein is CASSLGQQNYGYTF.